This record covers a single T cell receptor (beta chain). Germline V CDR1 and CDR2: SQVTM, ANQGSEA. The CDR3 sequence is 11 residues long. V lost 5 bases and J lost 7, with 11 bases in between. The sample is drawn from a study of T cell responses to AZD1222 COVID-19 vaccine. Libraries were prepared by immunoSEQ multiplex PCR; TCRdb keeps only in-frame clonotypes and omits some of them. The repertoire consists of 160,000 or so clones, with 91% occurring once and the leading ten covering around 1.8%. The source was peripheral blood, collected on day 0 of AZD1222 vaccination. The TCR originated in an adult in good health. The chain uses TRBV29-1 and TRBJ1-1, with D hard to call. The chain's CDR3 is CSVQLISEAFF. The CDR3 region has the DNA TGCAGCGTTCAGTTGATCAGTGAAGCTTTCTTT. Together with reference TRBV29-1 and TRBJ1-1, the CDR3 gives the full variable domain: SAVISQKPSRDICQRGTSLTIQCQVDSQVTMMFWYRQQPGQSLTLIATANQGSEATYESGFVIDKFPISRPNLTFSTLTVSNMSPEDSSIYLCSVQLISEAFFGQGTRLTVV.